Given below is one T cell receptor (beta chain) in context. This sample stems from a study of cytomegalovirus exposure and HLA in healthy donors. Trimming cost V 5 bases and J 2 bases; bases outside gene matches: 6. The germline gives CDR1 MRHNA, CDR2 SNTAGT. The CDR3 runs to 15 residues. Use of 60 Vbeta and 13 Jbeta primers characterized the PCR. Libraries were prepared by immunoSEQ multiplex PCR; TCRdb keeps only in-frame clonotypes and omits some of them. The clone table shows fewer than 110,000 clones, with the ten largest holding around 3.5%. The source of this sequence is a man in his forties in good health and CMV-seronegative. Material for sequencing was PBMCs. The chain recombines TRBV6-4 with TRBJ2-1, with TRBD1 matching 7 bases. CDR3 protein: CASSPDRLTYNEQFF. In nucleotides, the CDR3 is TGTGCCAGCAGTCCGGACAGGCTAACCTACAATGAGCAGTTCTTC.